This entry lists 25 T cell receptor beta chains sequenced from one sample in a study of cytomegalovirus exposure and HLA in healthy donors. PCR employed 60 Vbeta and 13 Jbeta primers. Only in-frame clones appear in the TCRdb table, and some are missing; sequencing was by immunoSEQ multiplex PCR. Among 250,000 to 350,000 clones, 86% were seen once, and the ten largest hold less than 4.5%. Sequenced sample: PBMCs. Receptors were obtained from a man in his forties or fifties in good health and CMV-seropositive.

V and J are TRBV27 and TRBJ1-4; 7 positions agree with TRBD1. The V segment lost 8 bases and the J segment 4 bases; nucleotides outside the gene matches: 4. Germline CDR1 reads MNHEY; CDR2 reads SMNVEV (reference sequence). There are 13 residues in the CDR3. The CDR3 coding sequence is TGTGCCAGCCGGGACAGACTTAATGAAAAACTGTTTTTT. It is translated as CASRDRLNEKLFF.

In this sample, this clone turned up a few times. V is TRBV18 and J is TRBJ1-1, with D maybe TRBD1 (5 bases). The CDR3 is made up of 15 amino acids. Trimming removed 1 base from V and 1 base from J, with 10 bases in between. The germline gives CDR1 KGHSH, CDR2 LQKENI. The CDR3 DNA sequence: TGTGCCAGCTCACCACGGAATCAGGGGAACACTGAAGCTTTCTTT. Translated, it gives CASSPRNQGNTEAFF.

This chain uses TRBV28 with TRBJ2-7; TRBD2 matches at 7 bases. This CDR3 has 15 residues. The V gene end was trimmed by 3 bases and the J gene end by 3 bases; junction bases not matched to a gene: 8. Germline V gene lookup returns CDR1 MDHEN and CDR2 SYDVKM. CDR3 residues: CASSLRKTSSYEQYF. The DNA of the CDR3 is TGTGCCAGCAGTTTGAGGAAGACTAGCAGCTACGAGCAGTACTTC.

The chain joins TRBV7-9 to TRBJ1-1; TRBD1 aligns across 7 bases. Trimming removed 5 bases from V and 4 bases from J; junction bases left unmatched: 4. The CDR3 is 13 residues long. The germline V gene encodes CDR1 SEHNR and CDR2 FQNEAQ (reference sequence). For the CDR3, the DNA is TGTGCCAGCAGCCCGACAGGGAGCACTGAAGCTTTCTTT. Translating gives CASSPTGSTEAFF.

This clone has just a few counts. The chain uses TRBV5-4 and TRBJ2-7; 8 nucleotides match TRBD2. The CDR3 covers 16 residues. Germline CDR1 is SGHNT and CDR2 is YYREEE (reference sequence). The J segment lost 7 bases and the V segment lost 4 bases, leaving 16 bases of the junction unmatched. The CDR3 DNA reads TGTGCCAGCAGCCCGGGACTAGATCTTGTCATAGGGGAGCAGTACTTC. Protein product: CASSPGLDLVIGEQYF.

The chain is built from TRBV30 and TRBJ2-6; D uncertain. Trimming removed 3 bases at V and 1 base at J, with 7 bases between. Per the germline V gene, CDR1 is GTSNPN and CDR2 is SVGIG (reference sequence). The CDR3 loop spans 14 amino acids. The CDR3 here is CAWRRGSGANVLTF. The DNA for the CDR3 is TGTGCCTGGAGAAGAGGTTCTGGGGCCAACGTCCTGACTTTC.

This chain joins TRBV2 and TRBJ1-1; possible D gene TRBD1, 5 bases. V lost 5 bases and J lost 5, with 18 bases in between. CDR3 length: 15 amino acids. In germline, CDR1 is SNHLY, CDR2 FYNNEI. The CDR3 region has the DNA TGTGCCAGCAGTCAGTATCAGCAGGGTAGTACTGAAGCTTTCTTT. Residues: CASSQYQQGSTEAFF.

The chain is built from TRBV19 and TRBJ1-5; perhaps TRBD1 as D (6 bases). The CDR3 totals 15 residues. Trimming left V 3 bases short and J 9 bases short, with 18 bases between. Germline lookup yields CDR1 LNHDA and CDR2 SQIVND (reference sequence). CDR3 loop: CASSIGGGPRGPQHF. In nucleotides, the CDR3 is TGTGCCAGTAGTATCGGGGGGGGGCCGCGAGGGCCCCAGCATTTT. Full variable domain (rest looked up from reference TRBV19 and TRBJ1-5): DGGITQSPKYLFRKEGQNVTLSCEQNLNHDAMYWYRQDPGQGLRLIYYSQIVNDFQKGDIAEGYSVSREKKESFPLTVTSAQKNPTAFYLCASSIGGGPRGPQHFGDGTRLSIL.

The chain recombines TRBV28 with TRBJ1-1, with 7 bases that match TRBD1. This CDR3 spans 13 amino acids. The J segment lost 0 bases and the V segment lost 7 bases, leaving 2 bases of the junction unmatched. CDR1 is MDHEN and CDR2 is SYDVKM in the germline V gene. In nucleotides, the CDR3 is TGTGCCAGCACCCAGGGGGTGAACACTGAAGCTTTCTTT. Its translation: CASTQGVNTEAFF.

The chain employs TRBV7-3 and TRBJ2-3; unclear D gene. There are 14 residues in the CDR3. V was cut by 1 base and J by 0 bases, with 5 bases left in between. CDR1 SGHTA and CDR2 FQGTGA come from the germline V gene. CDR3: CASSLMASTDTQYF. The CDR3 coding sequence is TGTGCCAGCAGCTTAATGGCTAGCACAGATACGCAGTATTTT.

The V and J genes are TRBV5-1 and TRBJ2-5; D remains unclear. Between the trimmed V and J ends, which lost 1 base and 5 bases, there was a span of 12 bases. The CDR3 is 14 residues long. The germline CDR1 and CDR2 sequences are SGHRS and YFSETQ. CDR3 coding DNA: TGCGCCAGCAGCTTGACGACCTGGGCGGAGACCCAGTACTTC. Translation: CASSLTTWAETQYF. Full variable domain (outside the CDR3, taken from reference TRBV5-1 and TRBJ2-5): KAGVTQTPRYLIKTRGQQVTLSCSPISGHRSVSWYQQTPGQGLQFLFEYFSETQRNKGNFPGRFSGRQFSNSRSEMNVSTLELGDSALYLCASSLTTWAETQYFGPGTRLLVL.

This sequence joins TRBV5-5 and TRBJ2-6; D unclear. Per germline, CDR1 SGHKS and CDR2 YYEKEE (reference sequence). The CDR3 is 13 residues long. Between the trimmed V and J ends, which lost 6 bases and 3 bases, there was a span of 7 bases. CDR3 residues: CASTFYGANVLTF. The CDR3 DNA follows: TGTGCCAGCACCTTTTATGGGGCCAACGTCCTGACTTTC.

The gene calls are TRBV12-5 and TRBJ2-7; 9 bases agree with TRBD1. There are 18 residues in the CDR3. J gave up 2 bases and V 5 bases, and 16 bases lay outside the gene matches. CDR1 LGHNT and CDR2 FRNRAP come from the germline V gene. CDR3 region: CASGQILPGQGSTYEQYF. CDR3 nucleotides: TGTGCTAGTGGTCAGATTTTACCGGGACAGGGAAGTACCTACGAGCAGTACTTC. The full variable domain, in which reference TRBV12-5 and TRBJ2-7 provide the parts outside the CDR3, is DARVTQTPRHKVTEMGQEVTMRCQPILGHNTVFWYRQTMMQGLELLAYFRNRAPLDDSGMPKDRFSAEMPDATLATLKIQPSEPRDSAVYFCASGQILPGQGSTYEQYFGPGTRLTVT.

The chain employs TRBV6-1 and TRBJ1-5; possibly TRBD1 for D (6 bases). The CDR3 runs to 15 residues. V was pared by 2 bases and J by 4 bases, with 12 bases between. Germline lookup yields CDR1 MNHNS and CDR2 SASEGT. The CDR3 loop reads CASSEYRAVNQPQHF. In nucleotides, the CDR3 is TGTGCCAGCAGTGAATACAGGGCGGTGAATCAGCCCCAGCATTTT.

The chain couples TRBV29-1 to TRBJ2-1; weak D call: TRBD2 (7 bases). V was cut by 7 bases and J by 8 bases, with 18 bases left in between. CDR1 is SQVTM and CDR2 is ANQGSEA in the germline V gene. The CDR3 covers 13 residues. This CDR3 is CSALGGGVDEQFF. The CDR3 region has the DNA TGCAGCGCCCTAGGGGGAGGGGTGGATGAGCAGTTCTTC.

The chain carries TRBV5-4 and TRBJ2-3; 10 bases match TRBD2. V lost 6 bases, J lost 5 bases, and 9 bases stayed unmatched. This CDR3 has 15 amino acids. From germline, CDR1 is SGHNT and CDR2 YYREEE (reference sequence). The CDR3: CASTLSGRALDTQYF. The CDR3 DNA follows: TGTGCCAGCACCCTGAGCGGGAGGGCCTTAGATACGCAGTATTTT.

This clone was picked up one time. J is TRBJ1-2 and V is TRBV15; D ambiguous. Deletions cut 6 bases from V and 3 bases from J, with 14 bases between. The CDR3 runs 14 residues. Germline CDR1 is LNHNV and CDR2 is YYDKDF (reference sequence). The CDR3 DNA is TGTGCCACCAGTTGGAGTAGGACTGACTATGGCTACACCTTC. Translating gives CATSWSRTDYGYTF.

The V and J genes are TRBV21-1 and TRBJ1-5; whether TRBD1, the table's D call, matches the DNA was not checked. TRBV21-1 is a pseudogene locus. The CDR3 contains 14 residues. The chain's CDR3 is CASSTARTDWPQHF. The DNA of the CDR3 is TGTGCCAGCAGCACCGCCCGGACAGACTGGCCCCAGCATTTT.

The rearrangement uses TRBV19 and TRBJ2-3; no clear D gene. The V gene's germline CDR1 is LNHDA and CDR2 SQIVND (reference sequence). CDR3 length: 13 residues. Trimming removed 0 bases from V and 14 bases from J, with 15 bases in between. CDR3 loop: CASSIDVMLRWYF. The CDR3 region has the DNA TGTGCCAGTAGTATAGATGTAATGCTTAGATGGTATTTT.

Remarks on this clone: Other DNA sequences in the sample encode the same CDR3. CDR3 loop: CASSSGTSGTSTDTQYF. The CDR3 coding sequence is TGTGCCAGCAGCTCCGGGACTAGCGGGACTAGCACAGATACGCAGTATTTT. The J gene is TRBJ2-3, the V gene TRBV5-6; 13 bases fit TRBD2. V was clipped by 3 bases and J by 0 bases; unmatched bases: 4. The germline V gene encodes CDR1 SGHDT and CDR2 YYEEEE. The CDR3 spans 17 residues. Together with reference TRBV5-6 and TRBJ2-3, the CDR3 gives the full variable domain: DAGVTQSPTHLIKTRGQQVTLRCSPKSGHDTVSWYQQALGQGPQFIFQYYEEEERQRGNFPDRFSGHQFPNYSSELNVNALLLGDSALYLCASSSGTSGTSTDTQYFGPGTRLTVL.

This clone turned up a few times. CDR3 coding DNA: TGTGCCAGCAGATCCATGACAGGTTCCCACGAGCAGTACTTC. Protein product: CASRSMTGSHEQYF. The chain recombines TRBV6-5 with TRBJ2-7; TRBD1 is a possible D gene (6 bases). Trimming took off 6 bases at V and 5 bases at J, with 17 bases between the two ends. The germline V gene has CDR1 MNHEY and CDR2 SVGAGI. The CDR3 has 14 residues.

This clone showed up just a few times. The genes are TRBV4-1 and TRBJ2-5; D gene ambiguous. V lost 1 base and J 5 bases, leaving 20 bases between the germline ends. The V gene's germline CDR1 is MGHRA and CDR2 YSYEKL. The CDR3 loop spans 17 amino acids. The CDR3 DNA is TGCGCCAGCAGCCAAGGCCCCATCTGGGCAGGCCGGGAGACCCAGTACTTC. Amino acids: CASSQGPIWAGRETQYF.

The V and J genes are TRBV5-6 and TRBJ1-2, with a weak D call TRBD1 (5 bases). There are 15 residues in the CDR3. V lost 7 bases and J 2 bases, leaving 18 bases between the germline ends. From germline, CDR1 is SGHDT and CDR2 YYEEEE. The chain's CDR3 is CASCPGDSPNYGYTF. For the CDR3, the DNA is TGTGCCAGCTGCCCTGGGGACTCACCGAACTATGGCTACACCTTC.

In regard to this clone: The same CDR3 also results from other DNA sequences found in this sample. The chain links TRBV28 to TRBJ2-7; a possible D gene is TRBD2 (6 bases). CDR1 MDHEN and CDR2 SYDVKM come from the germline V gene. V was pared by 4 bases and J by 1 base, with 14 bases between. This CDR3 contains 15 residues. The CDR3 nucleotides are TGTGCCAGCAGTTCGACTGGGGCGGGATCCTACGAGCAGTACTTC. This gives the protein CASSSTGAGSYEQYF.

V is TRBV7-9 and J is TRBJ2-2; D call uncertain. Trimming cost V 5 bases and J 1 base, with 8 bases left between them. CDR3 length equals 14 residues. The V gene's germline CDR1 is SEHNR and CDR2 FQNEAQ (reference sequence). In nucleotides, the CDR3 is TGTGCCAGCAGCGTTGGGCAGAACACCGGGGAGCTGTTTTTT. This codes for CASSVGQNTGELFF.